The TCR beta chain under discussion was sequenced for a study of blood T cell repertoires in COVID-19. Study-level background: COVID-19 samples, acute and convalescent, were from the United States, Italy and Spain. PBMCs, B-cell-depleted T cells, or T cells were the source of the cDNA or gDNA that made up the material.

Per the original data handling: Amplified reference gene primers provided the basis for estimating nucleated cell counts. TCRdb keeps only in-frame clones here, not all; method: immunoSEQ multiplex PCR. V and J calls plus clone size are reproduced from that table; the DNA served to infer D and trimming. The table shows roughly 170,000 clones, with approximately 79% occurring only once. CDR3 length: 14 amino acids. Per the germline V gene, CDR1 is SEHNR and CDR2 is FQNEAQ (reference sequence). Trimming at V came to 8 bases and at J to 3 bases, leaving 6 bases not matched to a gene. Sequencing used peripheral blood. The source is an elderly woman with acute or convalescent COVID-19. V and J are TRBV7-9 and TRBJ2-3, with 9 bases aligning to TRBD1. The CDR3 sequence: CASSGQGPTDTQYF. The CDR3 bases are TGTGCCAGCTCCGGACAGGGGCCGACAGATACGCAGTATTTT.